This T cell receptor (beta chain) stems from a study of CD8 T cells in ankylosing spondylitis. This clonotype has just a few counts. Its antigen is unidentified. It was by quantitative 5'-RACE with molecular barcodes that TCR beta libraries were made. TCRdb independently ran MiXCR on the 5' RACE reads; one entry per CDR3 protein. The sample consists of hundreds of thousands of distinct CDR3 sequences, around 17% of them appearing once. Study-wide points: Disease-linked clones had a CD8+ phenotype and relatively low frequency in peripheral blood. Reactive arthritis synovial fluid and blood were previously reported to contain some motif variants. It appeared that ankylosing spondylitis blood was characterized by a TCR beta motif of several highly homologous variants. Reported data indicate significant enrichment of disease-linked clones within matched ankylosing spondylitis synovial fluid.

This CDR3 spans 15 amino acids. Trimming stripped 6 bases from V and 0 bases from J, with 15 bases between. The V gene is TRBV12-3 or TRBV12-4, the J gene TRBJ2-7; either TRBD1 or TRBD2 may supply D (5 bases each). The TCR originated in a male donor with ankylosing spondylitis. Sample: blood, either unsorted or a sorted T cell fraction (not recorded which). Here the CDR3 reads CASSPGTASSYEQYF. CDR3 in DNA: TGTGCCAGCAGCCCCGGGACGGCAAGCTCCTACGAGCAGTACTTC.